The TCR beta chain under discussion was sequenced for a study of post-analysis software for immune sequencing data. Whole-study context: As for disease course, relapsing-remitting, secondary progressive and progressive-relapsing multiple sclerosis were all included. Study-level results: Among about 5 TRBV segments more frequent in patients than controls were TRBV5-6, TRBV5-1 and TRBV20-1. F measure grouped same-batch samples tightly together.

Of note for this clonotype: Antigen specificity is unknown.

V was cut by 6 bases and J by 6 bases, with 10 bases left in between. This CDR3 is 12 amino acids long. Incorporated into the TCR beta cDNA libraries were unique molecular identifiers, which served to reduce PCR and sequencing biases. Around 500,000 cDNA molecules were obtained from roughly 1.1 to 9.2 million T cells. In TCRdb, the PCR reads were re-called with MiXCR into one record per CDR3 protein. The sample has around 710,000 distinct CDR3 sequences; 35% to 55% are singletons. The chain is built from TRBV12-3 or TRBV12-4 and TRBJ2-3, with D perhaps TRBD1 (6 bases). The sequenced sample was blood. The TCR was taken from a girl aged 10-17 years with multiple sclerosis. As DNA, the CDR3 is TGTGCCAGCAGGTCAGGGGAGGATACGCAGTATTTT. It specifies CASRSGEDTQYF.